This TCR beta chain originates from a study of blood T cells in healthy people across ages. CDR1 and CDR2 from the germline V gene are ENHRY and SYGVKD. Trimming removed 2 bases at V and 3 bases at J, with 7 bases between. The CDR3 loop spans 13 amino acids. This clonotype was seen ten or more times. Its antigen is as yet unknown. Primers used in a second PCR of about 6 to 11 cycles were a sample-barcoded 5' primer and a J-beta primer mix. MiXCR, applied by TCRdb to the 5' RACE reads, yields one record per CDR3 protein. In the table there are around 1.7 million distinct CDR3 sequences, over 25% of which are singletons. Study-wide points: The study regarded diversity estimates from one million T cells as underestimates.

The sequenced sample was blood. This sequence was found in a woman in her thirties in good health. This chain connects TRBV10-3 to TRBJ1-2, with a possible D match to TRBD1 (6 bases). CDR3 sequence reads: CAISEAGDYGYTF. CDR3 sequence (DNA): TGTGCCATCAGTGAGGCAGGGGACTATGGCTACACCTTC.